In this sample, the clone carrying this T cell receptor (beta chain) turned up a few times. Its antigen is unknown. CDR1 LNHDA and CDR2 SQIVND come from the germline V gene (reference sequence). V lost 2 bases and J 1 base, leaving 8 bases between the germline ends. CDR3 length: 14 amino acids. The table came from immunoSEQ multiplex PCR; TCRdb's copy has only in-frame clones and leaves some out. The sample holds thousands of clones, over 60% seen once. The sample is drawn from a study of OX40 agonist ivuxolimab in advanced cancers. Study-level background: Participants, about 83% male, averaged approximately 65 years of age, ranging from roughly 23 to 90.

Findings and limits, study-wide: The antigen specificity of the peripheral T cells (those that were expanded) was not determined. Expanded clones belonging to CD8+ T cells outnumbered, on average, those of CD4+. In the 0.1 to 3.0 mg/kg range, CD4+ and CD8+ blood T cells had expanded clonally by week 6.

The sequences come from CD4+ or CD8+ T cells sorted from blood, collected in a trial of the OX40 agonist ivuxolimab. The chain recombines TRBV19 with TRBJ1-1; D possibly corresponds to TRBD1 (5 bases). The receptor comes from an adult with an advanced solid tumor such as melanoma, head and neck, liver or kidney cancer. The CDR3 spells CASSITGGNTEAFF. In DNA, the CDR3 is TGTGCCAGTAGTATAACCGGGGGGAACACTGAAGCTTTCTTT.